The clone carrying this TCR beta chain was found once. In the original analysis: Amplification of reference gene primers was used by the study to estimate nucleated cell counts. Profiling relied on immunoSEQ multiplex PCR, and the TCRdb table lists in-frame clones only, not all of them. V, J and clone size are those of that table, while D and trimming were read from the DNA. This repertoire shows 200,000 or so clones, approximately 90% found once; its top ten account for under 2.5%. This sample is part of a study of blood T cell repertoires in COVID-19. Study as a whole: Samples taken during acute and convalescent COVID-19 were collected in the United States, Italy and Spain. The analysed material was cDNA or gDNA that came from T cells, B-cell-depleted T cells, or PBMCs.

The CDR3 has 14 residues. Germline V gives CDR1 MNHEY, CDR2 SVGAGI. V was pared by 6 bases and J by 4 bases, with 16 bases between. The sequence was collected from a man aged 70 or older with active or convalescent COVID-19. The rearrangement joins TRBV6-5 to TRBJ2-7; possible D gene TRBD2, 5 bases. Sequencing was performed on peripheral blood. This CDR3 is CASRGASPEYEQYF. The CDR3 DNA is TGTGCCAGCAGGGGAGCATCACCTGAATACGAGCAGTACTTC.